One and the same sample provided the 30 T cell receptor beta chains below, sequenced in a study of beta chain features in type 1 diabetes. The whole isolated RNA underwent reverse transcription, so sequencing captured expressed TCRB transcripts. Assay used: immunoSEQ multiplex PCR; TCRdb lists only in-frame clones, some missing. The sample holds 150,000 to 190,000 clones, about a tenth seen once. Antigens of these TCRs are unknown. The study's findings and limits: The study found moderately but significantly shorter TCRB CDR3s in all four CD4+ subsets of Type 1 diabetes patients.

Source material: central memory CD4+ T cells from blood. These receptors were taken from a man aged 25-45 years with type 1 diabetes.

V gene TRBV11-1 combines with J gene TRBJ2-7; TRBD2 matches at 14 bases. Germline V gives CDR1 SGHAT, CDR2 FQDESV (reference sequence). V dropped 6 bases and J dropped 3; count of bases not matched to a gene: 1. The CDR3 extends over 14 amino acids. CDR3 residues: CASRGTSGSYEQYF. The CDR3 region has the DNA TGTGCCAGCAGAGGGACTAGCGGGAGCTACGAGCAGTACTTC.

This chain joins TRBV6-5 and TRBJ1-1, with 7 bases aligning to TRBD1. The CDR3 contains 14 residues. Germline V gene sequence: CDR1 MNHEY, CDR2 SVGAGI. With 5 bases clipped from V and 1 base from J, the junction kept 4 bases outside the gene matches. In DNA form, the CDR3 reads TGTGCCAGCAGTCGTCGGGACAGGAACACTGAAGCTTTCTTT. Its translation: CASSRRDRNTEAFF.

V gene TRBV10-2 combines with J gene TRBJ2-3; no reliable D call. V was clipped by 0 bases and J by 1 base, with 5 bases between them. Germline CDR1 reads WSHSY; CDR2 reads SAAADI. The CDR3 is made up of 14 amino acids. The CDR3 sequence: CASSESHRTDTQYF. CDR3 coding DNA: TGCGCCAGCAGTGAGTCCCATCGCACAGATACGCAGTATTTT.

This rearrangement joins TRBV30 to TRBJ1-3; D remains ambiguous. The CDR3 spans 14 residues. The germline V and J ends were trimmed by 4 bases and 0 bases, with 10 bases remaining between them. CDR1 is GTSNPN, CDR2 SVGIG, per germline (reference sequence). The CDR3 loop is CAWTNTFSGNTIYF. The CDR3 DNA follows: TGTGCCTGGACCAACACATTCTCTGGAAACACCATATATTTT.

V and J are TRBV5-6 and TRBJ2-7; 7 bases match TRBD1. This CDR3 is 15 amino acids long. The germline CDR1 and CDR2 sequences are SGHDT and YYEEEE. J lost 5 bases, V lost 4 bases, and 12 bases had no gene match. CDR3 bases: TGTGCCAGCAGCCTCGGCGGGTGGCAGGGGGACGAGCAGTACTTC. Amino acid sequence: CASSLGGWQGDEQYF. Looking up the rest from reference TRBV5-6 and TRBJ2-7 gives the full variable domain: DAGVTQSPTHLIKTRGQQVTLRCSPKSGHDTVSWYQQALGQGPQFIFQYYEEEERQRGNFPDRFSGHQFPNYSSELNVNALLLGDSALYLCASSLGGWQGDEQYFGPGTRLTVT.

This clone has just a few counts. V and J are TRBV11-2 and TRBJ2-3, with a weak D call TRBD1 (5 bases). V was pared by 4 bases and J by 4 bases, with 9 bases between. The CDR3 runs 13 residues. Germline loops: CDR1 SGHAT, CDR2 FQNNGV. The CDR3 loop is CASSSQGADTQYF. CDR3 nucleotides: TGTGCCAGCAGCTCGCAGGGCGCAGATACGCAGTATTTT.

V is TRBV5-6 and J is TRBJ2-1; the D is unclear. CDR1 SGHDT and CDR2 YYEEEE come from the germline V gene. This CDR3 comprises 11 residues. Trimming shortened V by 1 base and J by 9 bases, and 5 bases separated the two germline ends. This CDR3 reads CASSLNIEQFF. CDR3 DNA: TGTGCCAGCAGCTTGAACATTGAGCAGTTCTTC.

V gene TRBV7-2 combines with J gene TRBJ2-1; 10 nucleotides agree with TRBD2. The trim removed 5 bases at V and 8 bases at J, leaving 9 bases unmatched. This CDR3 comprises 15 residues. CDR1 is SGHTA, CDR2 FQGNSA, per germline. In nucleotides, the CDR3 is TGTGCCAGCAGCCTACTGGCTAGCGGGGGCCATGAGCAGTTCTTC. It encodes CASSLLASGGHEQFF.

As concerns this clone: Other DNA sequences of this sample code for an identical CDR3. V usage is TRBV4-2 and J usage is TRBJ1-1; the D is unclear. Between the trimmed V and J ends, which lost 0 bases and 1 base, there was a span of 6 bases. The CDR3 length is 14 residues. Looked up from germline, CDR1 is LGHNA and CDR2 is YNFKEQ. The CDR3 DNA reads TGTGCCAGCAGCCAAGATCGGGAGAACACTGAAGCTTTCTTT. Residues: CASSQDRENTEAFF.

A word on this clone: Other DNA sequences of this sample code for an identical CDR3. The J gene is TRBJ2-1, the V gene TRBV5-1, with TRBD2 matching 9 bases. The CDR3 length is 16 residues. Germline assignment: CDR1 SGHRS and CDR2 YFSETQ. V shed 5 bases and J 1 base; nucleotides not matched to a gene: 7. DNA for the CDR3: TGCGCCAGCAGTTTTAGCGGGAGTGGTTCCTACAATGAGCAGTTCTTC. This encodes CASSFSGSGSYNEQFF.

This clone has a handful of counts. The V call is TRBV2, the J call TRBJ1-5; no reliable D call. V was cut by 7 bases and J by 3 bases, with 10 bases left in between. The CDR3 is 13 amino acids. Germline-derived CDR1 and CDR2 are SNHLY and FYNNEI. The CDR3 DNA reads as TGTGCCAGCAACCTGGCCGTCAATCAGCCCCAGCATTTT. Protein product: CASNLAVNQPQHF.

This clone was counted at least ten times. The chain joins TRBV9 to TRBJ2-1, with 10 positions matching TRBD2. From germline, CDR1 is SGDLS and CDR2 YYNGEE. Unmatched junction bases numbered 10, after V lost 0 bases and J lost 7 bases. This CDR3 has 17 amino acids. CDR3 in amino acids: CASSVALAGAAGNEQFF. CDR3 bases: TGTGCCAGCAGCGTAGCCCTAGCGGGAGCAGCTGGTAATGAGCAGTTCTTC. Supplemented by reference TRBV9 and TRBJ2-1, the full variable domain reads DSGVTQTPKHLITATGQRVTLRCSPRSGDLSVYWYQQSLDQGLQFLIQYYNGEERAKGNILERFSAQQFPDLHSELNLSSLELGDSALYFCASSVALAGAAGNEQFFGPGTRLTVL.

In its sample, this clone was seen a few times. The chain has TRBV9 and TRBJ1-1; D might be TRBD1 (6 bases). The germline V gene has CDR1 SGDLS and CDR2 YYNGEE. The V end lost 2 bases, the J end lost 1 base, and 9 bases lay between the germline ends. This CDR3 contains 14 residues. CDR3 region: CASSVGQPNTEAFF. In DNA form, the CDR3 reads TGTGCCAGCAGCGTGGGACAACCGAACACTGAAGCTTTCTTT.

This clone has more than one count but fewer than ten. The genes are TRBV28 and TRBJ1-2; 7 bases are shared with TRBD1. Germline V gene data show CDR1 as MDHEN and CDR2 as SYDVKM. CDR3 length: 14 amino acids. J was trimmed by 6 bases and V by 2 bases; bases with no gene match: 6. The CDR3 here is CASSLVETGNGYTF. The CDR3 DNA is TGTGCCAGCAGTTTAGTCGAGACAGGGAATGGCTACACCTTC.

This clone was counted between two and nine times. The chain uses TRBV5-4 and TRBJ1-2, with 7 bases identical to TRBD1. This CDR3 contains 14 residues. V was clipped by 2 bases and J by 8 bases; unmatched bases: 9. Germline CDR1 is SGHNT and CDR2 is YYREEE (reference sequence). CDR3 sequence (DNA): TGTGCCAGCAGCTTTACCGACAGGGCAGCGGGCTACACCTTC. Its protein product is CASSFTDRAAGYTF.

The V and J genes are TRBV7-9 and TRBJ2-2; weak D call: TRBD2 (6 bases). This CDR3 has 14 residues. CDR1 and CDR2 (germline): SEHNR, FQNEAQ (reference sequence). V was shortened by 3 bases and J by 1 base, with 6 bases between the two germline ends. In nucleotides, the CDR3 is TGTGCCAGCAGCTTGGAGGGGAACACCGGGGAGCTGTTTTTT. This sequence encodes CASSLEGNTGELFF.

V gene TRBV28 combines with J gene TRBJ2-4; weak D call: TRBD1 (6 bases). The CDR3 runs 13 residues. The V end lost 7 bases, the J end lost 8 bases, and 15 bases lay between the germline ends. The germline V gene encodes CDR1 MDHEN and CDR2 SYDVKM. The CDR3 loop is CASTLPDSYIQYF. The CDR3 DNA reads TGTGCCAGCACTCTACCGGACAGTTACATTCAGTACTTC.

This clone was detected only a few times. The V call is TRBV29-1, the J call TRBJ1-1; D is perhaps TRBD1 (5 bases). The CDR3 sequence is 12 residues long. V lost 2 bases, J lost 8 bases, and 12 bases lay in between. CDR1 and CDR2 (germline): SQVTM, ANQGSEA. CDR3 residues: CSVERGGPEAFF. The CDR3, as DNA: TGCAGCGTTGAACGGGGGGGACCCGAAGCTTTCTTT.

A few counts support this clone. The chain carries TRBV7-6 and TRBJ2-1; 8 nucleotides line up with TRBD1. The CDR3 spans 12 residues. Germline CDR1 is SGHVS and CDR2 is FNYEAQ. The V segment lost 5 bases and the J segment 15 bases; nucleotides outside the gene matches: 9. The DNA of the CDR3 is TGTGCCAGCAGCAGCGACAGGGGAAGGGGGTTCTTC. It yields the protein CASSSDRGRGFF.

The chain has TRBV10-3 and TRBJ2-1, with 7 positions matching TRBD1. V dropped 4 bases and J dropped 2; count of bases not matched to a gene: 5. The CDR3 extends over 15 amino acids. The V gene's germline CDR1 is ENHRY and CDR2 SYGVKD. The CDR3 is CAISGRTGPYNEQFF. CDR3 DNA: TGTGCCATCAGTGGGAGGACAGGTCCCTACAATGAGCAGTTCTTC.

The CDR3, as DNA: TGTGCCAGCAGCCCTAGCGCCACAGATACGCAGTATTTT. Its protein product is CASSPSATDTQYF. The chain joins TRBV6-1 to TRBJ2-3, with a weak D call TRBD2 (6 bases). V was trimmed by 6 bases and J by 2 bases, leaving 9 bases between them. The CDR3 spans 13 residues. Per the germline V gene, CDR1 is MNHNS and CDR2 is SASEGT.

This clone was counted only a few times. The germline gene is not matched at one end of the junction; a read error may be the cause. The J gene is TRBJ2-7, the V gene TRBV7-2; unclear D gene. Per the germline V gene, CDR1 is SGHTA and CDR2 is FQGNSA. The CDR3 contains 14 residues. The CDR3 sequence: CASRLGTGSYEQYF. The CDR3, as DNA: TGTGCCAGCAGGTTAGGCACCGGGTCATACGAGCAGTACTTC. Together with reference TRBV7-2 and TRBJ2-7, the CDR3 gives the full variable domain: GAGVSQSPSNKVTEKGKDVELRCDPISGHTALYWYRQSLGQGLEFLIYFQGNSAPDKSGLPSDRFSAERTGGSVSTLTIQRTQQEDSAVYLCASRLGTGSYEQYFGPGTRLTVT.

In its sample, this clone was seen a few times. V gene TRBV5-1 combines with J gene TRBJ2-5, with 8 bases matching TRBD1. V trimming: 4 bases; J trimming: 5 bases; junction bases outside the gene matches: 7. The CDR3 is made up of 14 amino acids. Germline values: CDR1 SGHRS, CDR2 YFSETQ. CDR3 sequence: CASSVGQGVETQYF. In DNA form, the CDR3 reads TGCGCCAGCAGCGTCGGACAGGGTGTGGAGACCCAGTACTTC.

This clone has a handful of counts. The V gene is TRBV2, the J gene TRBJ2-1; D is ambiguous. The length of the CDR3 is 10 residues. The germline V gene encodes CDR1 SNHLY and CDR2 FYNNEI. Trimming shortened V by 6 bases and J by 7 bases, and 4 bases separated the two germline ends. The CDR3 DNA sequence: TGTGCCAGCAGAGAGAATGAGCAGTTCTTC. It codes for CASRENEQFF.

The chain couples TRBV4-3 to TRBJ1-1, with TRBD1 as a possible D gene (6 bases). The germline V gene has CDR1 LGHNA and CDR2 YSLEER. CDR3 length: 15 amino acids. Trimming removed 0 bases at V and 7 bases at J, with 15 bases between. DNA for the CDR3: TGCGCCAGCAGCCAAGATTCGGTGCCAGGGGTTGAAGCTTTCTTT. Translating gives CASSQDSVPGVEAFF.

This clone was detected only a few times. The chain has TRBV5-6 and TRBJ2-6; D is possibly TRBD1 (5 bases). Per the germline V gene, CDR1 is SGHDT and CDR2 is YYEEEE. V was cut by 4 bases and J by 1 base, with 15 bases left in between. The CDR3 extends over 17 amino acids. The CDR3 loop is CASSPKYAGSGANVLTF. The DNA for the CDR3 is TGTGCCAGCAGCCCCAAATACGCAGGGTCTGGGGCCAACGTCCTGACTTTC.

In this sample, this clone turned up a few times. This chain joins TRBV7-2 and TRBJ2-3, with D possibly TRBD1 on 5 matching bases. Trimming pared 4 bases from V and 6 bases from J, leaving 11 bases between. Germline V gene sequence: CDR1 SGHTA, CDR2 FQGNSA. The CDR3 runs to 13 residues. The CDR3 DNA reads TGTGCCAGCAGCTCAGGGTTAAAGGATACGCAGTATTTT. It translates to CASSSGLKDTQYF.

This clone was recorded many times. Other DNA sequences from this sample encode an identical CDR3 as well. The V and J genes are TRBV7-9 and TRBJ2-7, with 11 bases identical to TRBD2. CDR3 length: 14 residues. Germline V lookup: CDR1 SEHNR, CDR2 FQNEAQ (reference sequence). Germline trimming cut 0 bases from V and 5 bases from J; bases unmatched to any gene: 0. Written as DNA, the CDR3 is TGTGCCAGCAGCTTAGCACTAGCGGGGGACGAGCAGTACTTC. It encodes CASSLALAGDEQYF.

The chain recombines TRBV29-1 with TRBJ2-7, with TRBD1 matching 8 bases. Germline V lookup: CDR1 SQVTM, CDR2 ANQGSEA. Trimming removed 4 bases from V and 4 bases from J; junction bases left unmatched: 6. The CDR3 has 13 residues. The CDR3 bases are TGCAGCGTTGTGGACAGGGCTGGTTACGAGCAGTACTTC. The encoded protein is CSVVDRAGYEQYF.

This chain uses TRBV28 with TRBJ2-6, with TRBD1 as a possible D gene (5 bases). Germline V gives CDR1 MDHEN, CDR2 SYDVKM. V shed 6 bases and J shed 1 base, with 10 bases lying between them. CDR3 size: 15 residues. The CDR3 protein is CASSTRQSGANVLTF. CDR3 nucleotides: TGTGCCAGCAGCACGAGACAGTCTGGGGCCAACGTCCTGACTTTC. Filled out from reference TRBV28 and TRBJ2-6, the complete variable domain reads DVKVTQSSRYLVKRTGEKVFLECVQDMDHENMFWYRQDPGLGLRLIYFSYDVKMKEKGDIPEGYSVSREKKERFSLILESASTNQTSMYLCASSTRQSGANVLTFGAGSRLTVL.